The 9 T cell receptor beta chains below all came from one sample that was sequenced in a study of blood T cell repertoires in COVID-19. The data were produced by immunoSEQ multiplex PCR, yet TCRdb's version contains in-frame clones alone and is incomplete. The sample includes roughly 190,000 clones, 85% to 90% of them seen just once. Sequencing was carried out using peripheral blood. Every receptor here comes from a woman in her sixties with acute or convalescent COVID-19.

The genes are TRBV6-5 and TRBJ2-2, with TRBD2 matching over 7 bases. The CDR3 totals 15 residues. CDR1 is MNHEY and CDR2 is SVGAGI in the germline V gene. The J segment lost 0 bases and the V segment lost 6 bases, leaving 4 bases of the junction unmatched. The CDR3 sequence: CASSLLAANTGELFF. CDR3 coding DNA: TGTGCCAGCAGCCTCCTAGCGGCGAACACCGGGGAGCTGTTTTTT.

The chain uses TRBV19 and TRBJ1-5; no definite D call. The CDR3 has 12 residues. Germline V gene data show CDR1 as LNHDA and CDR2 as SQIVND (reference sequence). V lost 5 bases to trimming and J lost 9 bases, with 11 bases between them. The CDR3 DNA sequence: TGTGCCAGTAGTGTAGCCGGTCGGCCCCAGCATTTT. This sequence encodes CASSVAGRPQHF. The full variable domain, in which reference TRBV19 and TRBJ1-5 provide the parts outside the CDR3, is DGGITQSPKYLFRKEGQNVTLSCEQNLNHDAMYWYRQDPGQGLRLIYYSQIVNDFQKGDIAEGYSVSREKKESFPLTVTSAQKNPTAFYLCASSVAGRPQHFGDGTRLSIL.

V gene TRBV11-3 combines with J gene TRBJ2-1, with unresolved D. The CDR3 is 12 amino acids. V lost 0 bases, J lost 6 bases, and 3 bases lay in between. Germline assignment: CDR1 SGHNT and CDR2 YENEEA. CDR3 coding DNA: TGTGCCAGCAGCTTAGATAGCAATGAGCAGTTCTTC. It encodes CASSLDSNEQFF.

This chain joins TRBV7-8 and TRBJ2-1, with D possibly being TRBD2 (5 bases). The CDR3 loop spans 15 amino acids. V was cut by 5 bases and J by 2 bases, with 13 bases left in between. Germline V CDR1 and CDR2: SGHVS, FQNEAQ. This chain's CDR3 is CASSTAASPYNEQFF. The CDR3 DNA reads TGTGCCAGCAGCACAGCGGCTAGTCCCTACAATGAGCAGTTCTTC.

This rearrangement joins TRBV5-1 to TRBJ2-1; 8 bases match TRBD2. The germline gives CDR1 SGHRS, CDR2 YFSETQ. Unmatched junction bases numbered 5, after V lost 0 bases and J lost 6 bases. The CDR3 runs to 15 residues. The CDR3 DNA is TGCGCCAGCAGCTTGGAGGGACTAGGGATCAATGAGCAGTTCTTC. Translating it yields CASSLEGLGINEQFF.

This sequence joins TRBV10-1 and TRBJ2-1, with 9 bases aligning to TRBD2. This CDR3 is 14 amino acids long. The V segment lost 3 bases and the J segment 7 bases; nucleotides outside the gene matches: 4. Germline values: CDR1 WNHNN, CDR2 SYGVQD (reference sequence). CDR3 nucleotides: TGCGCCAGCAGTGATAGCGGGAGAGGTAATGAGCAGTTCTTC. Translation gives CASSDSGRGNEQFF.

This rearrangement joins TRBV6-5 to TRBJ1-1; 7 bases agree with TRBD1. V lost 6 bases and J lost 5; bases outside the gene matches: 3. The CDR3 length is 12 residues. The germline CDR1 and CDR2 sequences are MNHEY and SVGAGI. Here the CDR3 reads CASRTGTTEAFF. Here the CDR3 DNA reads TGTGCCAGCAGGACAGGGACGACTGAAGCTTTCTTT.

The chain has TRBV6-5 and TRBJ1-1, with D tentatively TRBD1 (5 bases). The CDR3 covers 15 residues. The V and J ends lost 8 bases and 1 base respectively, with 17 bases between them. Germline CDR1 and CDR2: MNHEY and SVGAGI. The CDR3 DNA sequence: TGTGCCAGCCCAGCGCCTACGACAGCGAACACTGAAGCTTTCTTT. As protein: CASPAPTTANTEAFF.

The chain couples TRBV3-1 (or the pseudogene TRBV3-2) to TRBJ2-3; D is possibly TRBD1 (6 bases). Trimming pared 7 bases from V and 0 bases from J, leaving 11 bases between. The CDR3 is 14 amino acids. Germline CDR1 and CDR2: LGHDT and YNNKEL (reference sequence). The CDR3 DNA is TGTGCCAGCAACCCACAGGGTAGCACAGATACGCAGTATTTT. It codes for CASNPQGSTDTQYF.